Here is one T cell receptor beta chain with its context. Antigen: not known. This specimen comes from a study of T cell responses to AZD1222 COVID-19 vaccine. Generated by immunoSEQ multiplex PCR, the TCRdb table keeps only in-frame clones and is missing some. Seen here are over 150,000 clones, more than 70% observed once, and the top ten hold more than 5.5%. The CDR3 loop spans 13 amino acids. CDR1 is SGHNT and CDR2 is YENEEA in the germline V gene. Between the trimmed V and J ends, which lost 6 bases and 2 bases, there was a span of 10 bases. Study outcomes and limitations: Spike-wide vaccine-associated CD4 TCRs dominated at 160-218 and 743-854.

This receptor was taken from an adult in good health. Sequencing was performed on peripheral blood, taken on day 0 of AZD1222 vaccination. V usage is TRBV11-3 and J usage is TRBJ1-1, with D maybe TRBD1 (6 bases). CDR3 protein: CASSQGINTEAFF. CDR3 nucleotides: TGTGCCAGCAGTCAGGGGATCAACACTGAAGCTTTCTTT.